These 24 T cell receptor beta chains originate from one sample sequenced in a study of PD-1 blockade in classical Hodgkin lymphoma. Patients all relapsed after autologous stem cell transplantation, and there was variation in brentuximab vedotin exposure. Libraries were prepared by immunoSEQ multiplex PCR; TCRdb keeps only in-frame clonotypes and omits some of them. Here the sample spans about 13,000 clones, around 90% being singletons. This specimen was peripheral blood mononuclear cells (PBMCs), taken at baseline. Receptor source: a human donor with classical Hodgkin lymphoma.

This chain joins TRBV27 and TRBJ2-7, with unresolved D. Trimming stripped 2 bases from V and 0 bases from J, with 11 bases between. Germline assignment: CDR1 MNHEY and CDR2 SMNVEV (reference sequence). This CDR3 has 15 amino acids. CDR3 in amino acids: CASSLRPGRSYEQYF. CDR3 bases: TGTGCCAGCAGTTTAAGGCCCGGTCGCTCCTACGAGCAGTACTTC.

This clone was counted a few times. V and J are TRBV10-2 and TRBJ2-7; D unclear. Looked up from germline, CDR1 is WSHSY and CDR2 is SAAADI. Trimming took off 3 bases at V and 4 bases at J, with 4 bases between the two ends. This CDR3 spans 11 amino acids. The CDR3 coding sequence is TGCGCCAGCAGTGATTTTTACGAGCAGTACTTC. Protein product: CASSDFYEQYF.

This chain uses TRBV5-1 with TRBJ2-3; D gene ambiguous. V was shortened by 1 base and J by 4 bases, with 10 bases between the two germline ends. CDR1 and CDR2 (germline): SGHRS, YFSETQ. CDR3 length: 14 residues. CDR3 sequence: CASSLRASPDTQYF. CDR3 coding DNA: TGCGCCAGCAGCTTGAGGGCTTCCCCAGATACGCAGTATTTT.

The rearrangement links TRBV6-1 to TRBJ2-7; D is unresolved. The germline CDR1 and CDR2 sequences are MNHNS and SASEGT. The CDR3 contains 15 residues. Between the trimmed V and J ends, which lost 1 base and 6 bases, there was a span of 16 bases. CDR3 nucleotides: TGTGCCAGCAGTGAAGTAGGGCTGGTCCTCATCGAGCAGTACTTC. Protein: CASSEVGLVLIEQYF.

The chain couples TRBV7-8 to TRBJ2-1, with D possibly TRBD2 on 6 matching bases. The V end lost 8 bases, the J end lost 6 bases, and 20 bases lay between the germline ends. CDR1 and CDR2 from the germline V gene are SGHVS and FQNEAQ. This CDR3 has 15 residues. DNA of the CDR3: TGTGCCAGCCGAAAGGAACGGGAGTGGGGCAATGAGCAGTTCTTC. Translated: CASRKEREWGNEQFF. The full variable domain, completed using reference TRBV7-8 and TRBJ2-1, is GAGVSQSPRYKVAKRGQDVALRCDPISGHVSLFWYQQALGQGPEFLTYFQNEAQLDKSGLPSDRFFAERPEGSVSTLKIQRTQQEDSAVYLCASRKEREWGNEQFFGPGTRLTVL.

This chain links TRBV6-5 with TRBJ1-2; 9 bases match TRBD1. The CDR3 consists of 15 residues. Per the germline V gene, CDR1 is MNHEY and CDR2 is SVGAGI. Unmatched junction bases numbered 12, after V lost 5 bases and J lost 8 bases. The CDR3 protein is CASSRSGTGFGGYTF. The CDR3, as DNA: TGTGCCAGCAGTCGTTCCGGGACAGGGTTCGGAGGCTACACCTTC.

V gene TRBV18 combines with J gene TRBJ2-7, with TRBD2 matching over 13 bases. The CDR3 has 19 residues. Trimming at V came to 3 bases and at J to 0 bases, leaving 11 bases not matched to a gene. Looked up from germline, CDR1 is KGHSH and CDR2 is LQKENI. CDR3 sequence (DNA): TGTGCCAGCTCACCGCGACTCGGGGGACTAGCGGGGAGCTCCTACGAGCAGTACTTC. It codes for CASSPRLGGLAGSSYEQYF. Full variable domain (rest looked up from reference TRBV18 and TRBJ2-7): NAGVMQNPRHLVRRRGQEARLRCSPMKGHSHVYWYRQLPEEGLKFMVYLQKENIIDESGMPKERFSAEFPKEGPSILRIQQVVRGDSAAYFCASSPRLGGLAGSSYEQYFGPGTRLTVT.

V gene TRBV7-2 combines with J gene TRBJ2-5; D might be TRBD1 (6 bases). The germline V and J ends were trimmed by 5 bases and 3 bases, with 19 bases remaining between them. This CDR3 has 16 residues. Per germline, CDR1 SGHTA and CDR2 FQGNSA. The CDR3 protein is CASSPSRGTGEETQYF. CDR3 bases: TGTGCCAGCAGCCCCAGCAGGGGAACGGGCGAAGAGACCCAGTACTTC.

The chain carries TRBV5-1 and TRBJ1-1, with 7 bases aligning to TRBD1. CDR3 length equals 14 residues. V dropped 2 bases and J dropped 3; count of bases not matched to a gene: 4. The germline gives CDR1 SGHRS, CDR2 YFSETQ. The CDR3 region has the DNA TGCGCCAGCAGCTTCAGCCAGGGGGACACTGAAGCTTTCTTT. Encoded protein: CASSFSQGDTEAFF.

This clone was seen just once. The rearrangement links TRBV18 to TRBJ2-5; possible D gene TRBD1, 5 bases. CDR3 size: 16 residues. V lost 5 bases, J lost 0 bases, and 16 bases lay in between. From germline, CDR1 is KGHSH and CDR2 LQKENI. CDR3 bases: TGTGCCAGCTCAACCTCGAAGGGGCTAGACCAAGAGACCCAGTACTTC. Its protein is CASSTSKGLDQETQYF.

The rearrangement joins TRBV4-1 to TRBJ1-1; 11 bases fit TRBD1. This CDR3 comprises 15 residues. CDR1 MGHRA and CDR2 YSYEKL come from the germline V gene. The ends lost 3 bases at V and 5 bases at J; junction bases unmatched: 5. As DNA, the CDR3 is TGCGCCAGCAGCCACGGACAGGGGGCACGTACTGAAGCTTTCTTT. Its translation: CASSHGQGARTEAFF.

Regarding this clone: The junction differs from germline at one of its ends, possibly a read error. This same CDR3 is encoded by further DNA sequences in the sample. The chain has TRBV4-1 and TRBJ2-1; a weak D match, TRBD2 (6 bases). Germline CDR1 and CDR2: MGHRA and YSYEKL. The CDR3 covers 15 residues. Here the CDR3 reads CASSPVGGSYNEQFF. The CDR3 DNA is TGCGCCAGTAGCCCGGTGGGGGGCTCCTACAATGAGCAGTTCTTC.

This clone appeared a few times. The rearrangement joins TRBV19 to TRBJ2-2; 11 bases align to TRBD2. Looked up from germline, CDR1 is LNHDA and CDR2 is SQIVND (reference sequence). Trimming cost V 3 bases and J 4 bases; bases outside gene matches: 4. CDR3 size: 16 residues. The CDR3: CASSIGLAGGTGELFF. For the CDR3, the DNA is TGTGCCAGTAGTATTGGGCTAGCGGGGGGCACCGGGGAGCTGTTTTTT.

The CDR3 sequence is CASSLAGQGNSPLHF. The CDR3 DNA reads as TGTGCCAGCAGCTTAGCGGGACAGGGAAATTCACCCCTCCACTTT. The rearrangement uses TRBV7-9 and TRBJ1-6; 9 bases fit TRBD1. The germline V gene has CDR1 SEHNR and CDR2 FQNEAQ (reference sequence). This CDR3 has 15 amino acids. The V gene end was trimmed by 0 bases and the J gene end by 7 bases; junction bases not matched to a gene: 1.

The chain uses TRBV9 and TRBJ1-2; 8 bases are a match to TRBD1. V shed 2 bases and J 2 bases; nucleotides not matched to a gene: 2. From germline, CDR1 is SGDLS and CDR2 YYNGEE. This CDR3 has 14 residues. In nucleotides, the CDR3 is TGTGCCAGCAGCGTTGGACAGGGCAACTATGGCTACACCTTC. Translated, it gives CASSVGQGNYGYTF.

The chain couples TRBV12-5 to TRBJ1-5, with D unresolved. V lost 6 bases and J lost 4, with 10 bases in between. Germline CDR1 LGHNT, CDR2 FRNRAP. There are 13 residues in the CDR3. The CDR3 DNA is TGTGCTAGTGGCCCCTGGGAAAATCAGCCCCAGCATTTT. This gives the protein CASGPWENQPQHF.

For this clone: Sequence at one end of the junction differs from germline and may be a read error. This chain connects TRBV30 to TRBJ1-2; maybe TRBD1 (6 bases). Germline CDR1 reads GTSNPN; CDR2 reads SVGIG (reference sequence). CDR3 length equals 13 residues. The CDR3 region has the DNA TGTGCCTGGAACGGGGGGCAACTTCAAAGAAACGCCTTC. It is translated as CAWNGGQLQRNAF.

V gene TRBV6-1 combines with J gene TRBJ1-5; no definite D call. V lost 4 bases and J 7 bases, leaving 8 bases between the germline ends. Germline CDR1 reads MNHNS; CDR2 reads SASEGT. The length of the CDR3 is 12 residues. The CDR3 here is CASSGGGQPQHF. CDR3 in DNA: TGTGCCAGCAGTGGGGGTGGACAGCCCCAGCATTTT.

This clone has only one observation. V usage is TRBV11-2 and J usage is TRBJ2-7; D perhaps matches TRBD1 (5 bases). V lost 5 bases, J lost 7 bases, and 12 bases lay in between. Germline V gene sequence: CDR1 SGHAT, CDR2 FQNNGV. CDR3 length: 12 amino acids. CDR3 sequence reads: CASSPRDREQYF. CDR3 DNA: TGTGCCAGCAGCCCCCGCGACAGAGAGCAGTACTTC.

The chain uses TRBV15 and TRBJ1-2; the D is unclear. The V end was cut by 5 bases, the J end by 2 bases, with 15 bases between. This CDR3 region has 15 residues. Germline loops: CDR1 LNHNV, CDR2 YYDKDF (reference sequence). The CDR3 nucleotides are TGTGCCACCAGCCCTTATGGGGAGCAGAACTATGGCTACACCTTC. Protein product: CATSPYGEQNYGYTF.

V is TRBV7-6 and J is TRBJ1-1; D ambiguous. CDR1 and CDR2 (germline): SGHVS, FNYEAQ. The CDR3 extends over 16 amino acids. V lost 0 bases, J lost 1 base, and 12 bases lay in between. For the CDR3, the DNA is TGTGCCAGCAGCTTAGCGTCTCCCCCACCGAACACTGAAGCTTTCTTT. Translated, it gives CASSLASPPPNTEAFF. The whole variable domain, filled in from reference TRBV7-6 and TRBJ1-1, reads GAGVSQSPRYKVTKRGQDVALRCDPISGHVSLYWYRQALGQGPEFLTYFNYEAQQDKSGLPNDRFSAERPEGSISTLTIQRTEQRDSAMYRCASSLASPPPNTEAFFGQGTRLTVV.

This sequence joins TRBV6-6 and TRBJ1-2, with TRBD1 matching 7 bases. CDR1 is MNHNY, CDR2 SVGAGI, per germline (reference sequence). With V trimmed by 6 bases and J by 7 bases, 11 bases remained unmatched. The CDR3 is 14 amino acids. In DNA form, the CDR3 reads TGTGCCAGCAGCCCCCCGCCCGGGACAGCTGGCTACACCTTC. This sequence encodes CASSPPPGTAGYTF.

The chain links TRBV30 to TRBJ2-7; possible D gene TRBD2, 7 bases. This CDR3 comprises 13 residues. The germline V gene encodes CDR1 GTSNPN and CDR2 SVGIG (reference sequence). The V end was cut by 3 bases, the J end by 4 bases, with 13 bases between. The CDR3 region has the DNA TGTGCCTGGAGGGCGGAGGGGGGGTACGAGCAGTACTTC. Translation: CAWRAEGGYEQYF. Full variable domain (missing parts from reference TRBV30 and TRBJ2-7): SQTIHQWPATLVQPVGSPLSLECTVEGTSNPNLYWYRQAAGRGLQLLFYSVGIGQISSEVPQNLSASRPQDRQFILSSKKLLLSDSGFYLCAWRAEGGYEQYFGPGTRLTVT.

CDR3 bases: TGTGCCAGCAGCCTCTTCCCCCAACGTTTAGACACGCAGTATTTT. Protein sequence: CASSLFPQRLDTQYF. This chain connects TRBV12-1 to TRBJ2-3. TRBV12-1 is flagged as a pseudogene. The CDR3 consists of 15 residues.